The rows below give T cell receptor beta chains drawn from one sample of a study. TCRdb reanalysed the 5' RACE reads using MiXCR and keeps one entry per CDR3 protein. The data contain roughly 55,000 distinct CDR3 sequences, around 26% of them singletons. Sequenced sample: tumor-infiltrating naive CD4+ T cells sorted from the breast tumor. Receptor source: a female donor with breast cancer. Each CDR3 is given with its conserved first and last residue. D genes are given only for firm matches. Only some rows state a clone size, as once, few, many or a class for expanded clones.

J	size	D	V	DNA	CDR3
TRBJ2-5	few	NA	TRBV7-2	TGTGCCAGCAGCTCCGGAGGCGGGGAGACCCAGTACTTC	CASSSGGGETQYF
TRBJ2-7	few	TRBD2	TRBV5-1	TGCGCCAGCAGCTTCTTACGCGGGAGCTCCTACGAGCAGTACTTC	CASSFLRGSSYEQYF
TRBJ1-2	NA	TRBD1	TRBV29-1	TGCAGCGCTCGACAGGGGGCTTCCTATGGCTACACCTTC	CSARQGASYGYTF
TRBJ2-5	NA	NA	TRBV18	TGCGCCAGCTCCAATGGGGCAGGGCAAGAGACCCAGTACTTC	CASSNGAGQETQYF
TRBJ2-1	few	TRBD2	TRBV6-5	TGTGCCAGCAGTTACGCGGGGGGTGAGCAGTTCTTC	CASSYAGGEQFF
TRBJ2-3	NA	NA	TRBV20-1	TGCAGTGCTAGGGGGGCGGGAGATACGCAGTATTTT	CSARGAGDTQYF
TRBJ2-7	NA	NA	TRBV20-1	TGCAGTGCTGGCGTTGCGGGGCCCTGGGGGGAGCAGTACTTC	CSAGVAGPWGEQYF
TRBJ1-5	few	NA	TRBV28	TGTGCCAGCAGTGTACCGGGGGGTAATGGCAATCAGCCCCAGCATTTT	CASSVPGGNGNQPQHF
TRBJ2-3	NA	NA	TRBV6-6	TGTGCCAGCAGTTACGGCGGAGCTGGCACATATACGCAGTATTTT	CASSYGGAGTYTQYF
TRBJ1-5	few	NA	TRBV7-8	TGTGCCAGCAGCTTAATGGCACTTAGCAATCAGCCCCAGCATTTT	CASSLMALSNQPQHF
TRBJ2-1	few	TRBD1	TRBV2	TGTGCCAGCAGGAGACAGGGGTTGGGCAATGAGCAGTTCTTC	CASRRQGLGNEQFF
TRBJ2-7	NA	TRBD2	TRBV2	TGTGCCAGCTCTGAATTGGGACTAGGGGGCGAGCAGTACTTC	CASSELGLGGEQYF
TRBJ2-7	NA	NA	TRBV7-9	TGTGCCAGCAGCTCACACGGACAGCGGACAACACTTAACGAGCAGTACTTC	CASSSHGQRTTLNEQYF
TRBJ1-4	few	TRBD1	TRBV6-5	TGTGCCAGCAGTTACAAAGGGGGCGGTAATGAAAAACTGTTTTTT	CASSYKGGGNEKLFF
TRBJ2-6	NA	NA	TRBV7-2	TGTGCCAGCAGCTTAGTCTTACAGGGATTTGCTGGGGCCGACGTCCTGACTTTC	CASSLVLQGFAGADVLTF
TRBJ1-1	NA	NA	TRBV19	TGTGCCAGTAGCAACAACAGGGCCACTGAAGCTTTCTTT	CASSNNRATEAFF
TRBJ1-1	few	NA	TRBV5-1	TGCGCCAGCAGCTTTCGCGAAGGGGGTGAAGCTTTCTTT	CASSFREGGEAFF
TRBJ2-4	NA	NA	TRBV11-2	TGTGCCAGCAGCCCCCAGGGGGGCGTAAGGGGTTACTTC	CASSPQGGVRGYF
TRBJ2-7	NA	TRBD2	TRBV6-2/TRBV6-3	TGTGCCAGCAGTTACGGGGGACTAGCGGGGAGCTACGAGCAGTACTTC	CASSYGGLAGSYEQYF
TRBJ2-5	many	TRBD1	TRBV5-1	TGCGCCAGCAGCCCAGGACAGGGGCTGGTTGCGGAGACCCAGTACTTC	CASSPGQGLVAETQYF
TRBJ1-3	few	TRBD1	TRBV12-3/TRBV12-4	TGTGCCAGCAGCCCTGACAGGGTTAGAAACACCATATATTTT	CASSPDRVRNTIYF
TRBJ2-1	NA	TRBD2	TRBV4-1	TGCGCCAGCAGCACAGGTCTAGCGGGAGTTTTCTCCTACAATGAGCAGTTCTTC	CASSTGLAGVFSYNEQFF
TRBJ1-1	few	NA	TRBV4-1	TGCGCCAGCAGCCAAGAGGGGGGATACGAAGCTTTCTTT	CASSQEGGYEAFF
TRBJ2-1	NA	NA	TRBV7-9	TGTGCCAGCAGCTTAGGGGGTGGTAATGAGCAGTTCTTC	CASSLGGGNEQFF
TRBJ1-5	many	NA	TRBV7-7	TGTGCCAGCAGCCCGGGACTTTGGCAGCCCCAGCATTTT	CASSPGLWQPQHF
TRBJ1-1	few	NA	TRBV28	TGTGCCAGCACCCCCTCGGGACCTCTAGGCGGGCTGAACACTGAAGCTTTCTTT	CASTPSGPLGGLNTEAFF
TRBJ1-2	NA	NA	TRBV7-2	TGTGCCAGCAGCCGTAGGACACTCGACCATTTGAGCTATGGCTACACCTTC	CASSRRTLDHLSYGYTF
TRBJ2-1	NA	TRBD2	TRBV9	TGTGCCAGCAGCGCGACTAGCAGCTACAATGAGCAGTTCTTC	CASSATSSYNEQFF
TRBJ2-1	few	NA	TRBV14	TGTGCCAGCAGCCTCTCAACACAGGGAATCGACAATGAGCAGTTCTTC	CASSLSTQGIDNEQFF